The source of this TCR beta chain is a study of regulatory and conventional T cells in breast cancer (dated by TCRdb to 2015 to 2017). Concerning this clonotype itself: It has no known antigen specificity. Base quality data are lacking; no much larger clone is found one base away.

V is shortened by 3 bases, J by 4 bases, and the region joining them spans 12 bases. The CDR3 spans 15 residues, from the cysteine through the phenylalanine. Only the CDR3 region is kept as DNA, spanning 45 bases read in frame from base 1. Taken from the germline V gene, the CDR1 and CDR2 loops are MNHNS and SASEGT. Receptors were amplified or captured by PCR. The sequencer listed for this sample is 454 GS FLX Titanium. TCRdb reprocessed the public reads (quality trimming at Q25 with fastp, clone calling with MiXCR) and kept in-frame beta chains. Under each unique CDR3 protein, matching rows form one entry showing the most common genes and DNA. The sample profile shows several hundred distinct CDR3 sequences; under 35% of them were found once. Of the sample, less than 15% is held by the ten largest clones.

Specimen: regulatory T cells from blood. The chain is assembled from TRBV6-1 and TRBJ2-2, and TRBD2 may be the D gene, going by 6 matching bases. This receptor was taken from a female donor with breast cancer. The bases read TGTGCCAGCAGTGATGGCGGGGTTGTCACCGGGGAGCTGTTTTTT. Its coded protein is CASSDGGVVTGELFF.